The entry below describes one T cell receptor (beta chain). Antigen specificity is unknown. This record comes from a study of T cell responses to AZD1222 COVID-19 vaccine. Study details: Pooled in the analysis were second doses at about 4 or about 12 weeks.

General study findings and limits: At 160-218 and 743-854, vaccine-associated CD4 TCRs were dominant, and they spanned spike. Most donors were white British and more were female, and clonal diversity was possibly underestimated. Seropositivity was recorded at baseline in only a handful of AZD1222 recipients.

CDR3 length: 15 residues. After removal of 7 bases from V and 6 bases from J, the junction contained 11 bases not matched to a gene. Looked up from germline, CDR1 is SQVTM and CDR2 is ANQGSEA. Using immunoSEQ multiplex PCR, the repertoire was profiled, and TCRdb retains in-frame clones only, with some absent. The sample lists roughly 140,000 clones; around 93% were seen once. V is TRBV29-1 and J is TRBJ2-7; 14 bases agree with TRBD2. This TCR was sampled from an adult in good health. The specimen was peripheral blood, collected on day 0 of AZD1222 vaccination. The CDR3 here is CSATPRLAGGGEQYF. CDR3 sequence (DNA): TGCAGCGCCACGCCTAGACTAGCGGGAGGGGGCGAGCAGTACTTC.